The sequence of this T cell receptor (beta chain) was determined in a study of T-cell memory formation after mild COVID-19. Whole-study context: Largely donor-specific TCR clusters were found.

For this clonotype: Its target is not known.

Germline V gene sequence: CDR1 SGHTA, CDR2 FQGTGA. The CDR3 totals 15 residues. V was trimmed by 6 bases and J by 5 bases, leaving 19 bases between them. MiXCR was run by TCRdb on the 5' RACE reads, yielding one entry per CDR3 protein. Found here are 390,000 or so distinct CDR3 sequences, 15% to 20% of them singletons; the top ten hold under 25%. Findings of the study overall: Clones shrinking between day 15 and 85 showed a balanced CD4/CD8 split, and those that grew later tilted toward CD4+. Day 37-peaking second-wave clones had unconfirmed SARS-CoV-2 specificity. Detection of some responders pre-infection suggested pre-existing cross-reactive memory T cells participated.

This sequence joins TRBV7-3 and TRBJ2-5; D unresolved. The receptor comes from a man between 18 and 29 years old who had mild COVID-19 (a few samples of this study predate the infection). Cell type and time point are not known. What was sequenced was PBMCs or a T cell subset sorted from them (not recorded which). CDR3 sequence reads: CASSLTGSLLETQYF. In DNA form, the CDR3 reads TGTGCCAGCAGTCTAACCGGGTCTCTGCTGGAGACCCAGTACTTC. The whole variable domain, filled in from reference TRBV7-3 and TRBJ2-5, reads GAGVSQTPSNKVTEKGKYVELRCDPISGHTALYWYRQSLGQGPEFLIYFQGTGAADDSGLPNDRFFAVRPEGSVSTLKIQRTERGDSAVYLCASSLTGSLLETQYFGPGTRLLVL.